The rows below give T cell receptor beta chains drawn from one sample of a study of OX40 agonist ivuxolimab in advanced cancers. The assay was immunoSEQ multiplex PCR, and TCRdb's table has in-frame clones only and misses some. This sample carries fewer than 60,000 clones, 85% of them seen once, and the ten largest clones take roughly 22%. Specimen: CD4+ or CD8+ T cells sorted from blood, collected in a trial of the OX40 agonist ivuxolimab. The receptor source for this set is an adult with an advanced solid tumor such as melanoma, head and neck, liver or kidney cancer. CDR3s include the opening cysteine and the closing phenylalanine or tryptophan. The order of the fields is D gene, J gene, clone size, V gene, CDR3 protein, CDR3 DNA. D genes are given only for firm matches. The listing skips clone size in some rows; elsewhere it reads once, few, many or a size class.

>-|TRBJ2-3|-|TRBV5-5
CASSLELLDTQYF
TGTGCCAGCAGCCTGGAACTATTAGATACGCAGTATTTT
>-|TRBJ2-5|-|TRBV25-1
CASSEYIEETQYF
TGTGCCAGCAGTGAATATATAGAAGAGACCCAGTACTTC
>-|TRBJ1-2|-|TRBV4-3
CASSQEPWDGEVYGYTF
TGCGCCAGCAGCCAAGAACCCTGGGACGGCGAAGTTTATGGCTACACCTTC
>TRBD2|TRBJ2-5|once|TRBV4-3
CASSQGHGFGSGGTQYF
TGCGCCAGCAGCCAAGGACATGGGTTTGGGAGCGGGGGGACCCAGTACTTC
>-|TRBJ1-2|-|TRBV10-1
CASRDLTGAPTPNYGYTF
TGCGCCAGCAGGGACCTGACAGGAGCACCCACTCCTAACTATGGCTACACCTTC
>-|TRBJ1-5|once|TRBV19
CASSIAGVANQPQHF
TGTGCCAGTAGTATAGCGGGGGTGGCGAATCAGCCCCAGCATTTT
>TRBD1|TRBJ2-3|-|TRBV9
CASSISDRGLADTQYF
TGTGCCAGCAGCATCTCCGACAGGGGGCTCGCAGATACGCAGTATTTT
>-|TRBJ1-5|-|TRBV5-6
CASSLKGYNQPQHF
TGTGCCAGCAGCTTGAAAGGGTACAATCAGCCCCAGCATTTT
>-|TRBJ1-5|-|TRBV28
CASKEYQPQHF
TGTGCCAGCAAGGAATATCAGCCCCAGCATTTT
>-|TRBJ1-2|-|TRBV9
CASSVAREGWDYGYTF
TGTGCCAGCAGCGTAGCAAGAGAGGGCTGGGACTATGGCTACACCTTC
>-|TRBJ2-7|-|TRBV9
CASSEGGTGFHEQYF
TGTGCCAGCAGCGAGGGGGGGACAGGATTCCACGAGCAGTACTTC
>-|TRBJ2-1|-|TRBV19
CASIPTGGGGNEQFF
TGTGCCAGTATCCCTACCGGGGGCGGGGGCAATGAGCAGTTCTTC
>-|TRBJ1-2|-|TRBV15
CATSDTAANYGYTF
TGTGCCACCAGCGACACGGCCGCTAACTATGGCTACACCTTC
>-|TRBJ2-7|few|TRBV7-9
CASSLRGYEQYF
TGTGCCAGCAGCTTAAGGGGGTACGAGCAGTACTTC
>-|TRBJ1-2|-|TRBV5-6
CASSLKGYSPRSYGYTF
TGTGCCAGCAGCTTGAAGGGGTACTCTCCCAGAAGCTATGGCTACACCTTC
>TRBD1|TRBJ1-3|-|TRBV7-9
CASSPRDRGLKRGNTIYF
TGTGCCAGCAGCCCCCGGGACAGGGGACTTAAACGGGGAAACACCATATATTTT
>TRBD2|TRBJ2-7|-|TRBV4-3
CASSQATSAAYEQYF
TGCGCCAGCAGCCAAGCGACTAGCGCGGCCTACGAGCAGTACTTC
>TRBD1|TRBJ1-5|-|TRBV27
CASSIGQGSNQPQHF
TGTGCCAGCAGTATCGGACAGGGGAGCAATCAGCCCCAGCATTTT
>TRBD1|TRBJ1-2|-|TRBV10-2
CASSGQELGGYTF
TGCGCCAGCAGCGGACAGGAACTAGGCGGCTACACCTTC
>-|TRBJ2-1|-|TRBV2
CASREVGGAWEFF
TGTGCCAGCAGGGAGGTCGGGGGCGCGTGGGAGTTCTTC
>-|TRBJ2-6|-|TRBV4-3
CASSQDSGANVLTF
TGCGCCAGCAGCCAAGATTCCGGGGCCAACGTCCTGACTTTC
>-|TRBJ2-1|-|TRBV5-1
CASRGQGGVPYNEQFF
TGCGCCAGCAGAGGACAGGGAGGGGTCCCCTACAATGAGCAGTTCTTC
>TRBD1|TRBJ2-7|-|TRBV7-9
CASSGGQGRLSYEQYF
TGTGCCAGCAGCGGAGGACAGGGACGCCTCTCCTACGAGCAGTACTTC
>TRBD1|TRBJ1-2|once|TRBV19
CASSIGQGVGYTF
TGTGCCAGTAGTATCGGACAGGGGGTCGGCTACACCTTC